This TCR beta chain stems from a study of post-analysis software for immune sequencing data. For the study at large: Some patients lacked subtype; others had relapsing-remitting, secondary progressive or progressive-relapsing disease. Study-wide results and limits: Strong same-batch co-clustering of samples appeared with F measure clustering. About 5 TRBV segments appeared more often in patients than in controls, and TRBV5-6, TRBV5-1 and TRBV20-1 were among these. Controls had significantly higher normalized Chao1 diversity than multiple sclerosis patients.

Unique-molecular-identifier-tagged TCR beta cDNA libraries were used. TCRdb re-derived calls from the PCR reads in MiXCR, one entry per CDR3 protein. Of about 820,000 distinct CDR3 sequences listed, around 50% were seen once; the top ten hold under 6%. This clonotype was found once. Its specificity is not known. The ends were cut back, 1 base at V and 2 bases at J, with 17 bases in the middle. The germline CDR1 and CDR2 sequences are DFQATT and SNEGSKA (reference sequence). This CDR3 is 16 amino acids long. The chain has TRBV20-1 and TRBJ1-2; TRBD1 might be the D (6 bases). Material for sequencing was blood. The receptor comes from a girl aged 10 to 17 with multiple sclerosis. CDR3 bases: TGCAGTGCTAGAGGTCCAGGGGTCGGGTCGAACTATGGCTACACCTTC. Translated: CSARGPGVGSNYGYTF.